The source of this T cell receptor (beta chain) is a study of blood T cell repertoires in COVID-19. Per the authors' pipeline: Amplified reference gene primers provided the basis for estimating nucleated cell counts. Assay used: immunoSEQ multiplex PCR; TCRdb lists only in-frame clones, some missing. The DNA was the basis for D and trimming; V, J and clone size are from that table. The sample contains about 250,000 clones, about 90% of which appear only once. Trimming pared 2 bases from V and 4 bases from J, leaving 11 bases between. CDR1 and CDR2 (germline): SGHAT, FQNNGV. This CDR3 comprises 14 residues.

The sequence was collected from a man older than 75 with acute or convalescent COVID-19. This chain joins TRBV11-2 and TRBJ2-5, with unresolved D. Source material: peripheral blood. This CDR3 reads CASSLNSMRETQYF. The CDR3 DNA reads TGTGCCAGCAGCTTAAATAGCATGCGAGAGACCCAGTACTTC. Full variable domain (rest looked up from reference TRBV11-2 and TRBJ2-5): EAGVAQSPRYKIIEKRQSVAFWCNPISGHATLYWYQQILGQGPKLLIQFQNNGVVDDSQLPKDRFSAERLKGVDSTLKIQPAKLEDSAVYLCASSLNSMRETQYFGPGTRLLVL.